This T cell receptor (beta chain) was captured in a study of beta chain features in type 1 diabetes. Findings of the study overall: Any role of HLA type in TCRB rearrangement remained unresolved here.

In the case of this clone: What it recognizes is unknown.

Germline V gives CDR1 SEHNR, CDR2 FQNEAQ (reference sequence). This CDR3 has 15 residues. V lost 5 bases and J lost 6; bases outside the gene matches: 7. Expressed TCRB transcripts were sequenced after all isolated RNA was converted to cDNA. Naive, central memory and regulatory T cell samples yielded about 4 million reads on average. Repertoires were generated with immunoSEQ multiplex PCR, while TCRdb's copy carries only in-frame clones and drops some. The data contain roughly 140,000 clones, over 7.5% of them singletons. Sequencing was carried out using central memory CD4+ T cells from blood. The chain has TRBV7-9 and TRBJ1-4, with TRBD1 identical over 9 bases. The receptor comes from a man aged 18 to 30 in good health. The CDR3 DNA follows: TGTGCCAGCAGCCACCGGGACAGGGACCATGAAAAACTGTTTTTT. Translated: CASSHRDRDHEKLFF. Variable domain in full (rest from reference TRBV7-9 and TRBJ1-4): DTGVSQNPRHKITKRGQNVTFRCDPISEHNRLYWYRQTLGQGPEFLTYFQNEAQLEKSRLLSDRFSAERPKGSFSTLEIQRTEQGDSAMYLCASSHRDRDHEKLFFGSGTQLSVL.